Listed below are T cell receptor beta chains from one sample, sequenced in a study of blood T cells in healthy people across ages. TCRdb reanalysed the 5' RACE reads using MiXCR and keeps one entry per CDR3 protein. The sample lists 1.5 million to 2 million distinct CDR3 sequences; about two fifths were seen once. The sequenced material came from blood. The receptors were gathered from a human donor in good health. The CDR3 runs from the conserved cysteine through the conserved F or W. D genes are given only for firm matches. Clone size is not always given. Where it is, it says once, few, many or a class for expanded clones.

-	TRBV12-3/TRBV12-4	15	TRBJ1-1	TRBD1	CASSMGQGRRSEAFF	TGTGCCAGCAGTATGGGACAGGGTAGGAGAAGTGAAGCTTTCTTT
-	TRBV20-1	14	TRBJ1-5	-	CSAGRHYSNQPQHF	TGCAGTGCGGGGAGGCATTATAGCAATCAGCCCCAGCATTTT
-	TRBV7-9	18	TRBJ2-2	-	CASRGPLRGASNTEELFF	TGTGCCAGCAGGGGACCACTCAGGGGGGCTTCGAACACCGAGGAGCTGTTTTTT
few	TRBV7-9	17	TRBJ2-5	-	CASSSRAGGLTAETQYF	TGTGCCAGCAGCTCCCGCGCGGGTGGGCTAACCGCGGAGACCCAGTACTTC
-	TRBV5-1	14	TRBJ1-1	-	CASSIDGLNTEAFF	TGCGCCAGCAGTATCGACGGACTGAACACTGAAGCTTTCTTT
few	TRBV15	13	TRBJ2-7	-	CATSRVQFYEQYF	TGTGCCACCAGCAGAGTACAGTTCTACGAGCAGTACTTC
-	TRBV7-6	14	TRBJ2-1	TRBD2	CASSARGTNNEQFF	TGTGCCAGCAGCGCTCGGGGGACTAACAATGAGCAGTTCTTC
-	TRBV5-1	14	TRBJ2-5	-	CASSSAGTRETQYF	TGCGCCAGCAGCTCGGCCGGGACTCGGGAGACCCAGTACTTC
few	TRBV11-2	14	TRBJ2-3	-	CASSPKGGYWAQYF	TGTGCCAGCAGCCCCAAAGGAGGGTATTGGGCGCAGTATTTT
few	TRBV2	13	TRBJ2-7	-	CASSLAYAYEQYF	TGTGCCAGCAGTTTAGCGTATGCTTACGAGCAGTACTTC
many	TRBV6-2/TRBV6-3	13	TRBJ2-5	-	CASRRQGGETQYF	TGTGCCAGCAGAAGACAGGGAGGAGAGACCCAGTACTTC
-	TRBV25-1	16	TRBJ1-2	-	CASSPAGALTLYGYTF	TGTGCCAGCAGTCCGGCAGGGGCACTTACCCTCTATGGCTACACCTTC
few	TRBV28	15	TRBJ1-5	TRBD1	CASSLRTGGNQPQHF	TGTGCCAGCAGTTTACGGACAGGGGGTAATCAGCCCCAGCATTTT
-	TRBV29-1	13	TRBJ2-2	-	CSVERSGSGELFF	TGCAGCGTTGAAAGATCAGGGTCCGGGGAGCTGTTTTTT
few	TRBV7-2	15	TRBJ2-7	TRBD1	CASSFRGPSSYEQYF	TGTGCCAGCAGCTTTAGGGGGCCGAGCTCCTACGAGCAGTACTTC
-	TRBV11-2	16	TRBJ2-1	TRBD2	CASSFASGGLYNEQFF	TGTGCCAGCAGCTTCGCTAGCGGGGGTCTCTACAATGAGCAGTTCTTC
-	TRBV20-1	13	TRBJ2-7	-	CSARIDRSYEQYF	TGCAGTGCTAGAATAGACAGGTCCTACGAGCAGTACTTC
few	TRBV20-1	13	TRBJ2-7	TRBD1	CSAPRGWGAEQYF	TGCAGTGCGCCCAGGGGGTGGGGTGCCGAGCAGTACTTC
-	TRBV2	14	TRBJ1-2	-	CASSEARRADGYTF	TGTGCCAGCAGTGAAGCGCGAAGGGCGGATGGCTACACCTTC
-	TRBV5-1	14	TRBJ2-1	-	CASSFFGQYNEQFF	TGCGCCAGCAGCTTTTTTGGACAGTACAATGAGCAGTTCTTC
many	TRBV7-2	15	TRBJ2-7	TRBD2	CASSPRGGLFYEQYF	TGTGCCAGCAGCCCCCGGGGGGGACTATTCTACGAGCAGTACTTC
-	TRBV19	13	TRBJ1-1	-	CASNPTVGTEAFF	TGTGCCAGTAACCCTACGGTAGGGACTGAGGCTTTCTTT
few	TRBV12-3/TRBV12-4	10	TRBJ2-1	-	CASADNEQFF	TGTGCCAGCGCAGACAATGAGCAGTTCTTC
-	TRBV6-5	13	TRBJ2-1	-	CASSNTDYNEQFF	TGTGCCAGCAGTAATACTGACTACAATGAGCAGTTCTTC
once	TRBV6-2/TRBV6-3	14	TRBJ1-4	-	CASRGAFRDEKLFF	TGTGCCAGCAGGGGGGCCTTCCGGGACGAAAAACTGTTTTTT
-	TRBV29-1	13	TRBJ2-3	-	CSASESWADTQYF	TGCAGCGCTAGCGAGTCTTGGGCGGATACGCAGTATTTT
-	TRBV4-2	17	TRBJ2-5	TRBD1	CASSRGAGGGPRETQYF	TGTGCCAGCAGCAGAGGGGCAGGGGGCGGGCCACGAGAGACCCAGTACTTC
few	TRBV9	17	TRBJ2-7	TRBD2	CASSVGVGGLASHEQYF	TGTGCCAGCAGCGTAGGTGTAGGGGGACTAGCGTCCCACGAGCAGTACTTC
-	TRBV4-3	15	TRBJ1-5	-	CASSQDGFSNQPQHF	TGCGCCAGCAGCCAAGACGGTTTCAGCAATCAGCCCCAGCATTTT
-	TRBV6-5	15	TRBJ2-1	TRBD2	CASNPAGGINNEQFF	TGTGCCAGCAATCCCGCGGGGGGAATTAACAATGAGCAGTTCTTC
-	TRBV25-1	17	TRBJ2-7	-	CASSELGEGDPSYEQYF	TGTGCCAGCAGTGAATTAGGAGAGGGGGATCCCTCCTACGAGCAGTACTTC
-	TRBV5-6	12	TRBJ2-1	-	CASSSSVAEQFF	TGTGCCAGCAGCTCCTCGGTAGCCGAGCAGTTCTTC
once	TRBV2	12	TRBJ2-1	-	CASSEGTSKQFF	TGTGCCAGTAGTGAAGGTACTAGCAAGCAGTTCTTC
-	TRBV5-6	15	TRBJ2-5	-	CASSWGSGLGETQYF	TGTGCCAGCAGCTGGGGGAGCGGCCTAGGGGAGACCCAGTACTTC
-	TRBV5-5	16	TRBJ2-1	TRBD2	CASSLSGGEGADEQFF	TGTGCCAGCAGCTTAAGCGGGGGGGAGGGGGCGGATGAGCAGTTCTTC
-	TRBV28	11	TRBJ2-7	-	CATRVSNEQYF	TGTGCCACCAGGGTTTCGAATGAGCAGTACTTC
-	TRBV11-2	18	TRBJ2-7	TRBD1	CASSLWIRDRGKTYEQYF	TGTGCCAGCAGCTTATGGATCAGGGACAGGGGGAAGACTTACGAGCAGTACTTC
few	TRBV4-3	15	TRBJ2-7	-	CASSQDRSTHYEQYF	TGCGCCAGCAGCCAAGATCGGTCCACGCACTACGAGCAGTACTTC
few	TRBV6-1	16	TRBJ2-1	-	CASSESGRGSDNEQFF	TGTGCCAGCAGTGAAAGCGGCAGGGGTTCCGACAATGAGCAGTTCTTC
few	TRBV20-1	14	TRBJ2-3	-	CSAIKGEAGDTQYF	TGCAGTGCTATTAAAGGGGAAGCAGGAGATACGCAGTATTTT
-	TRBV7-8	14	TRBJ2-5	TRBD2	CASTRRGGQETQYF	TGTGCCAGCACCAGGCGCGGGGGGCAAGAGACCCAGTACTTC
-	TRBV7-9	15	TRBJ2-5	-	CASSLLENRQETQYF	TGTGCCAGCAGCTTATTGGAGAATAGACAAGAGACCCAGTACTTC
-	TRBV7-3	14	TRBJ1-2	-	CASSWDKNNYGYTF	TGTGCCAGCAGCTGGGACAAGAACAACTATGGCTACACCTTC
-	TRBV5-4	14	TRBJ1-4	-	CASSLAGRREKLFF	TGTGCCAGCAGCCTGGCGGGCAGGAGAGAAAAACTGTTTTTT
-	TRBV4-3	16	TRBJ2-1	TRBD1	CASSQARGQGYNEQFF	TGCGCCAGCAGCCAAGCGAGAGGACAGGGGTACAATGAGCAGTTCTTC
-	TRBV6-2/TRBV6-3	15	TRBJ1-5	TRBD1	CASSGGGPLGQPQHF	TGTGCCAGCAGCGGAGGGGGCCCCCTCGGTCAGCCCCAGCATTTT
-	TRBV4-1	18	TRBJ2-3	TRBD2	CASSQGPGLAGATDTQYF	TGCGCCAGCAGCCAAGGTCCGGGACTAGCGGGAGCCACAGATACGCAGTATTTT
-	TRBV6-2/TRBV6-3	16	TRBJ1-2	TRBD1	CASSMDRGRYGYGYTF	TGTGCCAGCAGCATGGACAGGGGAAGGTACGGCTATGGCTACACCTTC
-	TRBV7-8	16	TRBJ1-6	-	CASSPPAVALNSPLHF	TGTGCCAGCAGCCCCCCGGCGGTGGCCCTTAATTCACCCCTCCACTTT
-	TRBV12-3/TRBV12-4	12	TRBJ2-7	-	CASSLFSDEQYF	TGTGCCAGCAGTTTGTTTTCAGACGAGCAGTACTTC
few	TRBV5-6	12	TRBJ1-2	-	CASSYEQRSYTF	TGTGCCAGCAGCTACGAACAGCGAAGCTACACCTTC
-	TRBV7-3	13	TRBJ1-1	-	CASSPGPGAQAFF	TGTGCCAGCAGCCCGGGACCCGGTGCGCAAGCTTTCTTT
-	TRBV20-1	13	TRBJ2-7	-	CSARHDPAYEQYF	TGCAGTGCTAGACATGACCCGGCCTATGAGCAGTACTTC